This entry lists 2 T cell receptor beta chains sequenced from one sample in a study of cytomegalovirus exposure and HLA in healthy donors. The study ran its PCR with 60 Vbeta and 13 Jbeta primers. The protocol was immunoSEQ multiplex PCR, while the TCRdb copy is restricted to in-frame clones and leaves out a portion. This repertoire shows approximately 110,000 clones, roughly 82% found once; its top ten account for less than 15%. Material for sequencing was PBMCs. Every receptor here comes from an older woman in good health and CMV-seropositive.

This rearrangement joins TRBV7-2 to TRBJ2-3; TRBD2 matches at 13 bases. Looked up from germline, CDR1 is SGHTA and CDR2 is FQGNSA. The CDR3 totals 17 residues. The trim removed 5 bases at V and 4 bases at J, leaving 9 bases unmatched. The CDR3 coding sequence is TGTGCCAGCAGCGCTAGGACTAGCGGGGGTGTCGCAGATACGCAGTATTTT. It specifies CASSARTSGGVADTQYF. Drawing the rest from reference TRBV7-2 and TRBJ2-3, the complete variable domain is GAGVSQSPSNKVTEKGKDVELRCDPISGHTALYWYRQSLGQGLEFLIYFQGNSAPDKSGLPSDRFSAERTGGSVSTLTIQRTQQEDSAVYLCASSARTSGGVADTQYFGPGTRLTVL.

The DNA of the CDR3 is TGTGCCAGCAGTGATATGGGGACAGGAACCTACGAGCAGTACTTC. It codes for CASSDMGTGTYEQYF. The V and J genes are TRBV11-1 and TRBJ2-7; TRBD1 aligns across 8 bases. This CDR3 comprises 15 residues. CDR1 and CDR2 (germline): SGHAT, FQDESV (reference sequence). The V and J ends lost 6 bases and 2 bases, in that order; junction bases with no gene match: 9.